The 27 T cell receptor beta chains reported below all come from one sample, sequenced in a study of cytomegalovirus exposure and HLA in healthy donors. The PCR ran on 60 Vbeta and 13 Jbeta primers. Assay: immunoSEQ multiplex PCR; the TCRdb copy retains only in-frame clones and omits some. Of about 180,000 clones in the sample, over 60% were seen once. The sequencing input was PBMCs. Source of these receptors: a young man in good health and CMV-seronegative.

The rearrangement links TRBV10-3 to TRBJ2-1; the match to TRBD1 covers 8 bases. CDR3 length: 13 amino acids. V dropped 4 bases and J dropped 7; count of bases not matched to a gene: 3. Germline CDR1 and CDR2: ENHRY and SYGVKD. The CDR3 bases are TGTGCCATCAGTGGGACAGGGAAGAATGAGCAGTTCTTC. Amino acid sequence: CAISGTGKNEQFF.

The chain couples TRBV5-1 to TRBJ2-1, with TRBD1 identical over 9 bases. Germline V gene lookup returns CDR1 SGHRS and CDR2 YFSETQ. The CDR3 is made up of 15 amino acids. The ends lost 6 bases at V and 8 bases at J; junction bases unmatched: 12. The CDR3 reads CASTLPGQGRDEQFF. The CDR3 bases are TGCGCCAGCACCCTTCCGGGACAGGGTCGCGATGAGCAGTTCTTC.

The rearrangement uses TRBV9 and TRBJ2-1; D not certain. V dropped 0 bases and J dropped 10 bases, with 11 bases sitting between them. In germline, CDR1 is SGDLS, CDR2 YYNGEE. CDR3 length: 13 residues. In nucleotides, the CDR3 is TGTGCCAGCAGCGTAGCTGGCGCGGCGGAGCAGTTCTTC. It codes for CASSVAGAAEQFF.

This clone has only one observation. This chain connects TRBV6-1 to TRBJ1-5; D is unresolved. V lost 5 bases to trimming and J lost 4 bases, with 3 bases between them. Germline CDR1 reads MNHNS; CDR2 reads SASEGT. There are 11 residues in the CDR3. The CDR3, as DNA: TGTGCCAGCAGTCTGAATCAGCCCCAGCATTTT. As protein: CASSLNQPQHF.

The chain carries TRBV27 and TRBJ2-2; 8 bases match TRBD1. CDR3 length: 15 amino acids. Trimming cost V 5 bases and J 5 bases; bases outside gene matches: 7. Germline V lookup: CDR1 MNHEY, CDR2 SMNVEV (reference sequence). The CDR3 DNA sequence: TGTGCCAGCAGTCCCCTGGACAGGGCGACCGGGGAGCTGTTTTTT. Translation: CASSPLDRATGELFF.

The V and J genes are TRBV29-1 and TRBJ2-7; TRBD2 matches at 12 bases. Germline V gives CDR1 SQVTM, CDR2 ANQGSEA. V dropped 3 bases and J dropped 6; count of bases not matched to a gene: 9. The CDR3 sequence is 15 residues long. The CDR3: CSVEGETSGSSEQYF. For the CDR3, the DNA is TGCAGCGTTGAGGGGGAGACTAGCGGGAGTAGCGAGCAGTACTTC.

The CDR3 sequence is CAWSPTSGTETQYF. CDR3 nucleotide sequence: TGTGCCTGGAGCCCGACTAGCGGGACAGAGACCCAGTACTTC. This chain connects TRBV30 to TRBJ2-5; 11 bases map to TRBD2. There are 14 residues in the CDR3. In germline, CDR1 is GTSNPN, CDR2 SVGIG (reference sequence). After removal of 3 bases from V and 4 bases from J, the junction contained 4 bases not matched to a gene.

The chain links TRBV4-1 to TRBJ2-7; TRBD1 agrees at 9 bases. The CDR3 loop spans 13 amino acids. The V segment lost 1 base and the J segment 5 bases; nucleotides outside the gene matches: 0. Germline CDR1 is MGHRA and CDR2 is YSYEKL. This chain's CDR3 is CASSQGTGDEQYF. The DNA of the CDR3 is TGCGCCAGCAGCCAAGGGACAGGGGACGAGCAGTACTTC.

V is TRBV27 and J is TRBJ2-1; 9 bases map to TRBD2. Germline V gene data show CDR1 as MNHEY and CDR2 as SMNVEV (reference sequence). V trimming: 2 bases; J trimming: 5 bases; junction bases outside the gene matches: 7. The CDR3 is 16 residues long. The CDR3 here is CASSLELAGYDNEQFF. DNA for the CDR3: TGTGCCAGCAGTTTAGAGCTAGCGGGATATGACAATGAGCAGTTCTTC.

The chain has TRBV27 and TRBJ2-7; 9 positions match TRBD2. This CDR3 is built from 13 residues. Germline CDR1 and CDR2: MNHEY and SMNVEV (reference sequence). DNA for the CDR3: TGTGCTACCGGACTAGCGCACTCCTACGAGCAGTACTTC. This gives the protein CATGLAHSYEQYF.

The chain has TRBV30 and TRBJ1-1; tentative D call: TRBD1 (6 bases). CDR1 is GTSNPN, CDR2 SVGIG, per germline (reference sequence). With 5 bases removed from V and 6 bases from J, the gap between germline ends came to 16 bases. The CDR3 has 13 amino acids. CDR3 region: CAWGGRGGSEAFF. The CDR3 nucleotides are TGTGCCTGGGGGGGGCGGGGAGGGTCTGAAGCTTTCTTT.

The chain joins TRBV28 to TRBJ2-1, with 10 positions matching TRBD2. This CDR3 spans 15 amino acids. The germline gives CDR1 MDHEN, CDR2 SYDVKM. J gave up 9 bases and V 7 bases, and 12 bases lay outside the gene matches. The CDR3 spells CASILAGDASGEQFF. The DNA of the CDR3 is TGTGCCAGCATTCTAGCGGGGGACGCGTCGGGTGAGCAGTTCTTC.

The rearrangement uses TRBV6-5 and TRBJ2-3; D not certain. V lost 6 bases, J lost 2 bases, and 12 bases lay in between. This CDR3 has 14 residues. Germline V CDR1 and CDR2: MNHEY, SVGAGI. The CDR3 region has the DNA TGTGCCAGCAGCCTATCCGTCACCACAGATACGCAGTATTTT. Protein: CASSLSVTTDTQYF.

This chain connects TRBV5-1 to TRBJ2-1; D gene uncertain. Germline CDR1 reads SGHRS; CDR2 reads YFSETQ. This CDR3 has 16 residues. Trimming shortened V by 0 bases and J by 7 bases, and 17 bases separated the two germline ends. The CDR3 nucleotides are TGCGCCAGCAGCTTGGGCTTAGCCCGGTCCATTAATGAGCAGTTCTTC. Translated: CASSLGLARSINEQFF.

The chain is built from TRBV2 and TRBJ2-7; 8 nucleotides agree with TRBD2. The CDR3 length is 16 residues. Germline CDR1 is SNHLY and CDR2 is FYNNEI. V lost 7 bases, J lost 5 bases, and 16 bases stayed unmatched. The CDR3, as DNA: TGTGCCAGCACGCCCCGGACCAGCGGGAGCATCGACGAGCAGTACTTC. Translation gives CASTPRTSGSIDEQYF.

The chain combines TRBV6-1 with TRBJ2-5; TRBD2 might be the D (6 bases). Germline-derived CDR1 and CDR2 are MNHNS and SASEGT. V lost 7 bases, J lost 5 bases, and 17 bases lay in between. The CDR3 totals 14 residues. The CDR3 coding sequence is TGTGCCAGCACCCAAGGAGGGAACGACGAGACCCAGTACTTC. Protein sequence: CASTQGGNDETQYF.

The V call is TRBV5-1, the J call TRBJ1-3; D may be TRBD1 (5 bases). CDR1 SGHRS and CDR2 YFSETQ come from the germline V gene. The V end lost 4 bases, the J end lost 4 bases, and 12 bases lay between the germline ends. CDR3 length: 14 residues. Here the CDR3 DNA reads TGCGCCAGCAGCCAAGGGCCAGGGGGAAACACCATATATTTT. Translating gives CASSQGPGGNTIYF.

This rearrangement joins TRBV5-6 to TRBJ1-6; 9 bases are shared with TRBD1. The V gene's germline CDR1 is SGHDT and CDR2 YYEEEE. The CDR3 contains 14 residues. Germline trimming cut 3 bases from V and 8 bases from J; bases unmatched to any gene: 3. The DNA of the CDR3 is TGTGCCAGCAGCTCGGGACAGGGTGATTCACCCCTCCACTTT. This encodes CASSSGQGDSPLHF.

This clone was counted a single time. The rearrangement links TRBV14 to TRBJ1-2; weak D call: TRBD1 (5 bases). The CDR3 consists of 16 residues. V gave up 0 bases and J gave up 6 bases, with 17 bases separating them. The germline CDR1 and CDR2 sequences are SGHDN and FVKESK. In nucleotides, the CDR3 is TGTGCCAGCAGCCAAGAGACCCTGGGGCTGGAGAATGGCTACACCTTC. It yields the protein CASSQETLGLENGYTF.

The V and J genes are TRBV5-6 and TRBJ1-4; 8 positions agree with TRBD1. The CDR3 loop spans 14 amino acids. J was trimmed by 7 bases and V by 4 bases; bases with no gene match: 6. Germline CDR1 reads SGHDT; CDR2 reads YYEEEE. DNA of the CDR3: TGTGCCAGCAGCGGGCAGGGGGCTGGTGAAAAACTGTTTTTT. It yields the protein CASSGQGAGEKLFF.

V is TRBV7-9 and J is TRBJ2-3, with D tentatively TRBD2 (7 bases). The germline CDR1 and CDR2 sequences are SEHNR and FQNEAQ (reference sequence). The CDR3 loop spans 15 amino acids. The V end was cut by 5 bases, the J end by 1 base, with 13 bases between. For the CDR3, the DNA is TGTGCCAGCAGCCCGCGGGGGCTCGGCACAGATACGCAGTATTTT. Translated: CASSPRGLGTDTQYF. The whole variable domain, remainder taken from reference TRBV7-9 and TRBJ2-3, is DTGVSQNPRHKITKRGQNVTFRCDPISEHNRLYWYRQTLGQGPEFLTYFQNEAQLEKSRLLSDRFSAERPKGSFSTLEIQRTEQGDSAMYLCASSPRGLGTDTQYFGPGTRLTVL.

The sample holds a few counts of this clone. V usage is TRBV10-1 and J usage is TRBJ2-7; 9 positions agree with TRBD1. This CDR3 contains 16 residues. The ends lost 0 bases at V and 4 bases at J; junction bases unmatched: 7. Germline V gene lookup returns CDR1 WNHNN and CDR2 SYGVQD (reference sequence). The CDR3 bases are TGCGCCAGCAGTGAGTCTTTAGCACAGGGGGCTTACGAGCAGTACTTC. It encodes CASSESLAQGAYEQYF.

The chain links TRBV7-9 to TRBJ2-7; 7 bases fit TRBD1. In germline, CDR1 is SEHNR, CDR2 FQNEAQ (reference sequence). The ends lost 2 bases at V and 2 bases at J; junction bases unmatched: 3. The CDR3 loop spans 14 amino acids. The CDR3 reads CASSLSGGTYEQYF. The CDR3 DNA reads as TGTGCCAGCAGCTTATCAGGGGGAACCTACGAGCAGTACTTC.

This clone was seen just once. The CDR3 coding sequence is TGTGCCTGGAGTCCGTCCAGGAAAAGTGGTACGCAGTATTTT. Residues: CAWSPSRKSGTQYF. The rearrangement uses TRBV30 and TRBJ2-3; unclear D gene. The CDR3 spans 14 residues. V was pared by 2 bases and J by 8 bases, with 17 bases between. The V gene's germline CDR1 is GTSNPN and CDR2 SVGIG (reference sequence).

The chain recombines TRBV11-2 with TRBJ2-3; perhaps TRBD2 as D (8 bases). The CDR3 runs 16 residues. Germline V lookup: CDR1 SGHAT, CDR2 FQNNGV. V lost 5 bases and J lost 1, with 16 bases in between. The DNA of the CDR3 is TGTGCCAGCAGCCCAGGGGGAGCGGGGGGCACAGATACGCAGTATTTT. This translates into CASSPGGAGGTDTQYF.

This clone was recorded once. V usage is TRBV11-2 and J usage is TRBJ2-1; D not resolved. Trimming took off 2 bases at V and 6 bases at J, with 17 bases between the two ends. The germline gives CDR1 SGHAT, CDR2 FQNNGV. The CDR3 is 16 residues long. DNA of the CDR3: TGTGCCAGCAGCTTACGTGCCAGAACCTCGGGCAATGAGCAGTTCTTC. It yields the protein CASSLRARTSGNEQFF.

The V and J genes are TRBV2 and TRBJ1-5; D gene uncertain. The V gene lost 0 bases and the J gene lost 9 bases, with 6 bases spanning the gap. The CDR3 runs 12 residues. The germline gives CDR1 SNHLY, CDR2 FYNNEI. CDR3 DNA sequence: TGTGCCAGCAGTGAAGCGGGGAGGCCCCAGCATTTT. Its translation is CASSEAGRPQHF.